This is a list of T cell receptor beta chains from one sample in a study of blood T cell repertoires in COVID-19. Profiled with immunoSEQ multiplex PCR; TCRdb holds only in-frame clones, not every one. The sample holds some 180,000 clones; around 80% are singletons and the top ten take around 7%. What was sequenced was peripheral blood. Receptors originate from a human donor in a cohort sampled during active COVID-19. Each CDR3 is given with its conserved first and last residue. The D gene is left open where the match is weak. Size values are once, few and many counts, or a class for expanded clones, and some rows have none.

CDR3aa: CASSVATGGGSPLHF
CDR3nt: TGTGCCAGCAGCGTAGCAACAGGGGGCGGATCACCCCTCCACTTT
d_gene: TRBD1
abundance: .
v_gene: TRBV9
j_gene: TRBJ1-6
len: 15

CDR3aa: CASSSAPGTGLQPQHF
CDR3nt: TGTGCCAGCAGCTCAGCCCCCGGGACAGGGCTTCAGCCCCAGCATTTT
d_gene: TRBD1
abundance: .
v_gene: TRBV5-5
j_gene: TRBJ1-5
len: 16

CDR3aa: CASSSGGGSGTAYEQYF
CDR3nt: TGTGCCAGCAGCTCCGGGGGGGGTAGCGGGACAGCCTACGAGCAGTACTTC
d_gene: .
abundance: .
v_gene: TRBV7-8
j_gene: TRBJ2-7
len: 17

CDR3aa: CASSYRAGEWNTEAFF
CDR3nt: TGTGCCAGCAGTTACCGGGCGGGGGAATGGAACACTGAAGCTTTCTTT
d_gene: .
abundance: .
v_gene: TRBV6-5
j_gene: TRBJ1-1
len: 16

CDR3aa: CASSWGTGNNQPQHF
CDR3nt: TGTGCCAGCAGTTGGGGGACAGGTAATAATCAGCCCCAGCATTTT
d_gene: TRBD1
abundance: .
v_gene: TRBV6-5
j_gene: TRBJ1-5
len: 15

CDR3aa: CASSLFRDNHYEQYF
CDR3nt: TGCGCCAGCAGCTTGTTCCGAGACAACCACTACGAGCAGTACTTC
d_gene: .
abundance: .
v_gene: TRBV5-1
j_gene: TRBJ2-7
len: 15

CDR3aa: CAISESAGEAYEQYF
CDR3nt: TGTGCCATCAGTGAGTCGGCAGGGGAAGCCTACGAGCAGTACTTC
d_gene: .
abundance: .
v_gene: TRBV10-3
j_gene: TRBJ2-7
len: 15

CDR3aa: CASSPIGTASDEQYF
CDR3nt: TGTGCCAGCAGTCCCATTGGGACAGCCTCAGACGAGCAGTACTTC
d_gene: TRBD1
abundance: .
v_gene: TRBV6-6
j_gene: TRBJ2-7
len: 15

CDR3aa: CASSPGRARPYEQYF
CDR3nt: TGCGCCAGCAGCCCCGGGAGGGCACGGCCCTACGAGCAGTACTTC
d_gene: TRBD2
abundance: .
v_gene: TRBV5-1
j_gene: TRBJ2-7
len: 15

CDR3aa: CASSSRAAPYSNQPQHF
CDR3nt: TGTGCCAGCAGCTCGAGGGCGGCCCCCTATAGCAATCAGCCCCAGCATTTT
d_gene: .
abundance: .
v_gene: TRBV5-6
j_gene: TRBJ1-5
len: 17

CDR3aa: CASSEALSSGNTIYF
CDR3nt: TGTGCCAGCAGTGAAGCGCTTAGCAGCGGAAACACCATATATTTT
d_gene: .
abundance: few
v_gene: TRBV6-1
j_gene: TRBJ1-3
len: 15

CDR3aa: CASSLTLSEQYF
CDR3nt: TGTGCCAGCAGCTTAACCCTGAGCGAGCAGTACTTC
d_gene: .
abundance: few
v_gene: TRBV5-6
j_gene: TRBJ2-7
len: 12

CDR3aa: CASTRDRDQPQHF
CDR3nt: TGTGCCAGCACCCGAGACAGGGATCAGCCCCAGCATTTT
d_gene: TRBD1
abundance: .
v_gene: TRBV5-4
j_gene: TRBJ1-5
len: 13

CDR3aa: CASSLYPPGVPAGDNEQFF
CDR3nt: TGTGCCAGCAGCTTATATCCCCCTGGGGTGCCAGCGGGGGACAATGAGCAGTTCTTC
d_gene: TRBD2
abundance: .
v_gene: TRBV7-6
j_gene: TRBJ2-1
len: 19

CDR3aa: CASRTTGVYGYTF
CDR3nt: TGTGCCAGCAGGACGACAGGGGTCTATGGCTACACCTTC
d_gene: TRBD1
abundance: .
v_gene: TRBV2
j_gene: TRBJ1-2
len: 13

CDR3aa: CASSVTGHLSYGYTF
CDR3nt: TGCGCCAGCAGCGTCACGGGACACCTAAGCTATGGCTACACCTTC
d_gene: .
abundance: .
v_gene: TRBV5-1
j_gene: TRBJ1-2
len: 15

CDR3aa: CASSHTGVYGYTF
CDR3nt: TGCGCCAGCAGCCACACGGGTGTCTATGGCTACACCTTC
d_gene: .
abundance: .
v_gene: TRBV4-1
j_gene: TRBJ1-2
len: 13

CDR3aa: CASSPSTGTGTGQNEKLFF
CDR3nt: TGTGCCAGCTCACCATCGACCGGGACAGGGACGGGGCAGAATGAAAAACTGTTTTTT
d_gene: TRBD1
abundance: .
v_gene: TRBV18
j_gene: TRBJ1-4
len: 19

CDR3aa: CAISESGQGARDEQFF
CDR3nt: TGTGCCATCAGTGAGTCGGGACAGGGGGCGCGTGATGAGCAGTTCTTC
d_gene: TRBD1
abundance: .
v_gene: TRBV10-3
j_gene: TRBJ2-1
len: 16

CDR3aa: CASTWGGVSYNEQFF
CDR3nt: TGTGCCAGCACCTGGGGGGGAGTTTCCTACAATGAGCAGTTCTTC
d_gene: TRBD2
abundance: few
v_gene: TRBV5-4
j_gene: TRBJ2-1
len: 15

CDR3aa: CASRQSSGRPGYNEQFF
CDR3nt: TGCGCCAGCAGACAGTCCTCAGGCCGCCCCGGCTACAATGAGCAGTTCTTC
d_gene: .
abundance: .
v_gene: TRBV5-1
j_gene: TRBJ2-1
len: 17

CDR3aa: CASSQDISHEQYF
CDR3nt: TGTGCCAGCAGCCAAGATATTTCTCACGAGCAGTACTTC
d_gene: .
abundance: .
v_gene: TRBV3-1/TRBV3-2
j_gene: TRBJ2-7
len: 13

CDR3aa: CSASGSRGLAGIPYNEQFF
CDR3nt: TGCAGTGCTAGTGGCAGCCGAGGACTAGCGGGGATACCTTACAATGAGCAGTTCTTC
d_gene: TRBD2
abundance: .
v_gene: TRBV20-1
j_gene: TRBJ2-1
len: 19

CDR3aa: CAISEPRQRGSLKAFF
CDR3nt: TGTGCCATCAGTGAGCCGCGACAAAGAGGGTCCCTTAAAGCTTTCTTT
d_gene: .
abundance: .
v_gene: TRBV10-3
j_gene: TRBJ1-1
len: 16

CDR3aa: CASSIDLARYEQYF
CDR3nt: TGTGCCAGTAGTATAGACCTAGCTCGCTACGAGCAGTACTTC
d_gene: .
abundance: .
v_gene: TRBV19
j_gene: TRBJ2-7
len: 14

CDR3aa: CATSQSGESYNEQFF
CDR3nt: TGTGCCACCAGCCAGAGCGGGGAGTCCTACAATGAGCAGTTCTTC
d_gene: TRBD2
abundance: .
v_gene: TRBV15
j_gene: TRBJ2-1
len: 15

CDR3aa: CASSQDGSSSYEQYF
CDR3nt: TGTGCCAGCAGCCAAGATGGTAGCTCATCCTACGAGCAGTACTTC
d_gene: .
abundance: .
v_gene: TRBV3-1/TRBV3-2
j_gene: TRBJ2-7
len: 15

CDR3aa: CASSRLEGAVQGFSGNTIYF
CDR3nt: TGTGCCAGCAGCCGCCTGGAGGGGGCAGTTCAAGGTTTCTCTGGAAACACCATATATTTT
d_gene: TRBD1
abundance: .
v_gene: TRBV7-8
j_gene: TRBJ1-3
len: 20

CDR3aa: CASSLDTGEAFF
CDR3nt: TGTGCCAGCAGTTTAGATACAGGTGAAGCTTTCTTT
d_gene: .
abundance: .
v_gene: TRBV12-3/TRBV12-4
j_gene: TRBJ1-1
len: 12

CDR3aa: CASSSRGGSTEAFF
CDR3nt: TGTGCCAGCAGCTCCCGGGGGGGGTCCACTGAAGCTTTCTTT
d_gene: .
abundance: once
v_gene: TRBV11-3
j_gene: TRBJ1-1
len: 14

CDR3aa: CAWAGQTEAFF
CDR3nt: TGTGCCTGGGCCGGACAAACTGAAGCTTTCTTT
d_gene: .
abundance: few
v_gene: TRBV30
j_gene: TRBJ1-1
len: 11

CDR3aa: CASTLGGRAGYTF
CDR3nt: TGTGCCAGCACCCTAGGGGGCAGGGCTGGCTACACCTTC
d_gene: TRBD1
abundance: .
v_gene: TRBV12-3/TRBV12-4
j_gene: TRBJ1-2
len: 13

CDR3aa: CASTFGQGLQETQYF
CDR3nt: TGTGCCAGTACTTTTGGGCAGGGACTCCAAGAGACCCAGTACTTC
d_gene: .
abundance: .
v_gene: TRBV19
j_gene: TRBJ2-5
len: 15